This T cell receptor (beta chain) came from a study of technical replicates of blood from a few donors (dated by TCRdb to the late 2010s). The receptor library was made with the immunoSEQ multiplex PCR assay. Here the immuneACCESS table is served through TCRdb, limited to in-frame sequences with V and J called. Missing clones are a known gap in these copies; in checked studies unresolved V genes cover under half, and the rest lacks a known reason. Here the sample has about 70,000 clones; 95% to 97% occur a single time. The ten biggest clones cover approximately 0.21% of the sample. Trimming accounts for 0 bases at V and 2 bases at J, while the number of junction bases matched to no gene is 17. As encoded in the germline V gene, CDR1 is LGHNA while CDR2 is YNFKEQ. Measured from the cysteine to the phenylalanine, the CDR3 is 20 residues long. Only CDR3 DNA is held: 60 bases, read in frame from base 1.

The sample holds one count of this clone. The target of this receptor is not known. No much larger clone exists at a distance of one base, and base qualities are not known. Recombination joined TRBV4-2 with TRBJ2-3; 7 of the junction bases match TRBD2. The sequencing sample was made of T cells isolated from PBMCs. The sequence came from a human donor in good health. CDR3 reads: CASSQDPPAGLRGDTDTQYF. The DNA sequence is given as TGTGCCAGCAGCCAAGATCCCCCAGCGGGATTGCGGGGCGACACAGATACGCAGTATTTT.